Following are 32 T cell receptor beta chains from one sample sequenced in a study of blood T cell repertoires in COVID-19 (dated by TCRdb to 2018 to 2021). Library creation used the immunoSEQ multiplex PCR assay. The table comes from immuneACCESS by way of TCRdb, which keeps in-frame sequences with V and J called. Part of the clones is missing from these tables; in studies checked, under half for an unresolved V gene and the rest for unknown reasons. The sample table records around 71,000 clones; roughly 80% of these occur just once. The ten largest clones take up approximately 30% of the sample. The material sequenced was peripheral blood. These receptors were obtained from a man aged 65 to 85 with acute or convalescent COVID-19.

The chain is built from TRBV5-1 and TRBJ2-3, with a weak D call TRBD1 (6 bases). This CDR3 is 16 amino acids long. V was cut by 0 bases and J by 5 bases, with 16 bases left in between. Germline V CDR1 and CDR2: SGHRS, YFSETQ. The CDR3 nucleotides are TGCGCCAGCAGCTTGGAGGGGACACCCGGCGTAGATACGCAGTATTTT. This translates into CASSLEGTPGVDTQYF. Full variable domain (missing parts from reference TRBV5-1 and TRBJ2-3): KAGVTQTPRYLIKTRGQQVTLSCSPISGHRSVSWYQQTPGQGLQFLFEYFSETQRNKGNFPGRFSGRQFSNSRSEMNVSTLELGDSALYLCASSLEGTPGVDTQYFGPGTRLTVL.

This clone was seen just once. The rearrangement uses TRBV7-2 and TRBJ2-3, with a possible D match to TRBD2 (6 bases). Germline V gene sequence: CDR1 SGHTA, CDR2 FQGNSA. The CDR3 sequence is 14 residues long. V gave up 5 bases and J gave up 6 bases, with 15 bases separating them. This chain's CDR3 is CASSIKRARDTQYF. Here the CDR3 DNA reads TGTGCCAGCAGCATTAAGCGGGCCCGGGATACGCAGTATTTT.

This clone was counted between two and nine times. V usage is TRBV28 and J usage is TRBJ2-1; TRBD2 matches at 14 bases. CDR3 size: 20 residues. Germline V gene lookup returns CDR1 MDHEN and CDR2 SYDVKM. V trimming: 5 bases; J trimming: 6 bases; junction bases outside the gene matches: 18. The CDR3 sequence: CASSGFPGTSGSEFRNEQFF. In nucleotides, the CDR3 is TGTGCCAGCAGTGGTTTTCCCGGGACTAGCGGGAGCGAATTCCGCAATGAGCAGTTCTTC.

The chain has TRBV29-1 and TRBJ2-1; D is undetermined. Trimming took 3 bases from V and 0 from J, leaving 12 bases between them. Per germline, CDR1 SQVTM and CDR2 ANQGSEA. The CDR3 sequence is 15 residues long. Here the CDR3 DNA reads TGCAGCGTTGATAGGCCACAGAGCTCCTACAATGAGCAGTTCTTC. Amino acids: CSVDRPQSSYNEQFF.

In this sample, this clone turned up a few times. This sequence joins TRBV6-4 and TRBJ2-6, with no clear D. Between the trimmed V and J ends, which lost 3 bases and 2 bases, there was a span of 5 bases. This CDR3 is built from 14 residues. Germline V gene lookup returns CDR1 MRHNA and CDR2 SNTAGT. This CDR3 is CASSEQAGANVLTF. The DNA of the CDR3 is TGTGCCAGCAGTGAGCAGGCTGGGGCCAACGTCCTGACTTTC.

The chain combines TRBV4-1 with TRBJ2-7, with D possibly being TRBD2 (5 bases). CDR3 length equals 15 residues. CDR1 is MGHRA, CDR2 YSYEKL, per germline. V lost 0 bases and J lost 7, with 16 bases in between. CDR3 nucleotide sequence: TGCGCCAGCAGCCAAGAAACAACTAGGACGGGAGAGCAGTACTTC. Protein sequence: CASSQETTRTGEQYF.

The chain links TRBV19 to TRBJ2-7; 11 nucleotides agree with TRBD2. This CDR3 is built from 15 residues. V was pared by 6 bases and J by 0 bases, with 4 bases of the junction left unmatched. The germline V gene encodes CDR1 LNHDA and CDR2 SQIVND (reference sequence). The CDR3 spells CASRTSGIPSYEQYF. The DNA for the CDR3 is TGTGCCAGTAGGACTAGCGGGATCCCCTCCTACGAGCAGTACTTC.

V gene TRBV5-1 combines with J gene TRBJ2-1; TRBD2 agrees at 10 bases. V lost 1 base and J lost 3; bases outside the gene matches: 7. Germline V gene sequence: CDR1 SGHRS, CDR2 YFSETQ. This CDR3 spans 17 amino acids. The CDR3, as DNA: TGCGCCAGCAGCTTGACTAGCGGGGAGACCCGCTACAATGAGCAGTTCTTC. It codes for CASSLTSGETRYNEQFF.

This clone showed up just once. V usage is TRBV19 and J usage is TRBJ2-2; tentatively, D is TRBD1 (6 bases). CDR3 size: 17 residues. V dropped 6 bases and J dropped 4 bases, with 21 bases sitting between them. The germline V gene encodes CDR1 LNHDA and CDR2 SQIVND (reference sequence). CDR3 protein: CASRADRQAGGTGELFF. CDR3 DNA: TGTGCCAGTAGGGCGGACCGACAGGCTGGGGGCACCGGGGAGCTGTTTTTT.

The chain is built from TRBV7-3 and TRBJ2-1; 16 positions agree with TRBD2. The CDR3 extends over 17 amino acids. CDR1 SGHTA and CDR2 FQGTGA come from the germline V gene. J gave up 8 bases and V 5 bases, and 9 bases lay outside the gene matches. Written as DNA, the CDR3 is TGTGCCAGCAGCCCGGGACTAGCGGGAGGGCCTGGGGATGAGCAGTTCTTC. The encoded protein is CASSPGLAGGPGDEQFF.

This clone was recorded a few times. This chain links TRBV27 with TRBJ2-3, with TRBD2 matching over 12 bases. This CDR3 comprises 15 residues. Unmatched junction bases numbered 9, after V lost 6 bases and J lost 8 bases. Germline assignment: CDR1 MNHEY and CDR2 SMNVEV (reference sequence). The DNA of the CDR3 is TGTGCCAGCAGCCGGACTAGCGGGGTATCTACTACGCAGTATTTT. Protein sequence: CASSRTSGVSTTQYF.

The chain joins TRBV7-9 to TRBJ2-5; D is unclear. Germline V CDR1 and CDR2: SEHNR, FQNEAQ (reference sequence). V was trimmed by 1 base and J by 2 bases, leaving 5 bases between them. The CDR3 has 13 residues. CDR3 protein: CASSLDSQETQYF. CDR3 DNA sequence: TGTGCCAGCAGCTTAGACAGTCAAGAGACCCAGTACTTC.

The CDR3 here is CASSQGTASTDTQYF. The CDR3 nucleotides are TGTGCCAGCAGCCAAGGGACAGCTAGCACAGATACGCAGTATTTT. The chain recombines TRBV7-8 with TRBJ2-3; 7 bases line up with TRBD1. The V and J ends lost 5 bases and 0 bases, in that order; junction bases with no gene match: 5. This CDR3 spans 15 amino acids. CDR1 is SGHVS, CDR2 FQNEAQ, per germline.

The genes are TRBV2 and TRBJ2-5, with TRBD2 matching 12 bases. Per the germline V gene, CDR1 is SNHLY and CDR2 is FYNNEI. The CDR3 totals 15 residues. The junction had 8 bases not matched to a gene; V was cut back by 5 bases and J by 7 bases. The DNA of the CDR3 is TGTGCCAGCAGTTATCGGACTAGCGGGGCTTGGACCCAGTACTTC. The encoded protein is CASSYRTSGAWTQYF.

The genes are TRBV5-1 and TRBJ2-5; D call uncertain. The CDR3 loop spans 14 amino acids. Germline V gives CDR1 SGHRS, CDR2 YFSETQ. Trimming left V 0 bases short and J 3 bases short, with 9 bases between. CDR3 bases: TGCGCCAGCAGCTTGGTCAGCGCAGAAGAGACCCAGTACTTC. Protein sequence: CASSLVSAEETQYF.

This sequence joins TRBV10-2 and TRBJ2-1, with 15 bases fitting TRBD2. V gave up 9 bases and J gave up 0 bases; unmatched junction bases: 6. The CDR3 covers 17 residues. Germline values: CDR1 WSHSY, CDR2 SAAADI. The CDR3 sequence: CASAGLAGGPSYNEQFF. The DNA of the CDR3 is TGCGCCAGTGCTGGACTAGCGGGAGGGCCCTCCTACAATGAGCAGTTCTTC.

The rearrangement joins TRBV28 to TRBJ1-2; 7 bases match TRBD1. From germline, CDR1 is MDHEN and CDR2 SYDVKM. J gave up 4 bases and V 6 bases, and 11 bases lay outside the gene matches. The CDR3 runs 15 residues. CDR3 loop: CASRGGQAGGYGYTF. The CDR3 DNA reads as TGTGCCAGCAGGGGAGGACAGGCAGGGGGCTATGGCTACACCTTC.

The rearrangement joins TRBV6-2 or TRBV6-3 to TRBJ2-7; the D is unclear. CDR1 and CDR2 from the germline V gene are MNHEY and SVGEGT. The germline V and J ends were trimmed by 2 bases and 9 bases, with 8 bases remaining between them. The length of the CDR3 is 11 residues. In DNA, the CDR3 is TGTGCCAGCAGTTACGGATGGGCGCAGTACTTC. It specifies CASSYGWAQYF.

This CDR3 reads CASSDSMTGQIYGYTF. The CDR3 DNA follows: TGTGCCAGCAGTGACTCGATGACGGGACAGATATATGGCTACACCTTC. This sequence joins TRBV6-4 and TRBJ1-2; TRBD1 matches 7 bases. Germline values: CDR1 MRHNA, CDR2 SNTAGT. V trimming: 0 bases; J trimming: 5 bases; junction bases outside the gene matches: 9. The CDR3 spans 16 residues.

The sample holds a few counts of this clone. V usage is TRBV7-9 and J usage is TRBJ2-1, with 10 nucleotides matching TRBD2. Germline V gene sequence: CDR1 SEHNR, CDR2 FQNEAQ (reference sequence). The trim removed 7 bases at V and 5 bases at J, leaving 11 bases unmatched. The CDR3 length is 16 residues. CDR3 coding DNA: TGTGCCAGCACCTGGAGTCTAGCGGGAGTGGACAATGAGCAGTTCTTC. Amino acids: CASTWSLAGVDNEQFF.

The table lists this clone with a count of one. The chain is built from TRBV7-8 and TRBJ2-7, with 10 positions matching TRBD1. The length of the CDR3 is 16 residues. Germline assignment: CDR1 SGHVS and CDR2 FQNEAQ. After removal of 1 base from V and 3 bases from J, the junction contained 6 bases not matched to a gene. The CDR3 DNA is TGTGCCAGCAGCTTAGGGGGGACAGGGGCCTTCTACGAGCAGTACTTC. It is translated as CASSLGGTGAFYEQYF.

The chain couples TRBV5-1 to TRBJ2-7; the D gene is possibly TRBD2 (6 bases). V was trimmed by 4 bases and J by 7 bases, leaving 15 bases between them. This CDR3 is built from 13 residues. Germline V lookup: CDR1 SGHRS, CDR2 YFSETQ. The CDR3 sequence is CASSKSGAGEQYF. For the CDR3, the DNA is TGCGCCAGCAGCAAATCCGGGGCGGGAGAGCAGTACTTC.

This clone was counted between two and nine times. The V and J genes are TRBV4-2 and TRBJ1-5; no firm D call. Germline-derived CDR1 and CDR2 are LGHNA and YNFKEQ. The V gene lost 0 bases and the J gene lost 6 bases, with 9 bases spanning the gap. The length of the CDR3 is 14 residues. The CDR3 coding sequence is TGTGCCAGCAGCCAAGAGGAGGGATTTCAGCCCCAGCATTTT. As protein: CASSQEEGFQPQHF.

This sequence joins TRBV11-1 and TRBJ1-1; 7 nucleotides match TRBD1. The trim removed 2 bases at V and 1 base at J, leaving 4 bases unmatched. The CDR3 runs to 15 residues. In germline, CDR1 is SGHAT, CDR2 FQDESV (reference sequence). In DNA form, the CDR3 reads TGTGCCAGCAGCTTATACGGGACAGAGAACACTGAAGCTTTCTTT. Translated, it gives CASSLYGTENTEAFF.

CDR3 DNA sequence: TGTGCCACCACTCAGGGGGTTGGAAACATTCAGTACTTC. It yields the protein CATTQGVGNIQYF. V and J are TRBV2 and TRBJ2-4, with 7 bases identical to TRBD1. The germline V gene has CDR1 SNHLY and CDR2 FYNNEI. Unmatched junction bases numbered 9, after V lost 10 bases and J lost 6 bases. This CDR3 contains 13 residues.

The J gene is TRBJ1-1, the V gene TRBV20-1; 7 nucleotides match TRBD1. The CDR3 length is 11 residues. Germline V gene sequence: CDR1 DFQATT, CDR2 SNEGSKA (reference sequence). Trimming at V came to 3 bases and at J to 5 bases, leaving 0 bases not matched to a gene. The CDR3 DNA follows: TGCAGTGCTAGCAGGGGGACTGAAGCTTTCTTT. It is translated as CSASRGTEAFF.

This chain links TRBV5-6 with TRBJ1-2; D is uncertain. Germline CDR1 SGHDT, CDR2 YYEEEE. The length of the CDR3 is 17 residues. Deletions cut 4 bases from V and 0 bases from J, with 19 bases between. The CDR3 sequence: CASSPPPYSPTNYGYTF. DNA of the CDR3: TGTGCCAGCAGCCCACCTCCATACAGCCCAACTAACTATGGCTACACCTTC.

This clone has just one count. This chain connects TRBV15 to TRBJ1-6; D not certain. The length of the CDR3 is 15 residues. V shed 1 base and J shed 3 bases, with 7 bases lying between them. Germline CDR1 and CDR2: LNHNV and YYDKDF (reference sequence). DNA of the CDR3: TGTGCCACCAGCAGAGGTCTAGGCTATAATTCACCCCTCCACTTT. It yields the protein CATSRGLGYNSPLHF. Variable domain in full (rest from reference TRBV15 and TRBJ1-6): DAMVIQNPRYQVTQFGKPVTLSCSQTLNHNVMYWYQQKSSQAPKLLFHYYDKDFNNEADTPDNFQSRRPNTSFCFLDIRSPGLGDTAMYLCATSRGLGYNSPLHFGNGTRLTVT.

The gene calls are TRBV5-6 and TRBJ1-5, with 7 bases matching TRBD1. The CDR3 has 14 amino acids. The J segment lost 7 bases and the V segment lost 2 bases, leaving 6 bases of the junction unmatched. Germline V CDR1 and CDR2: SGHDT, YYEEEE. The CDR3 here is CASSLGGVGQPQHF. DNA for the CDR3: TGTGCCAGCAGCTTAGGGGGCGTAGGACAGCCCCAGCATTTT.

CDR3 sequence: CASSVDGTGSEKLFF. CDR3 nucleotides: TGTGCCAGCAGTGTTGACGGGACAGGGTCTGAAAAACTGTTTTTT. The rearrangement links TRBV2 to TRBJ1-4; 9 bases align to TRBD1. The ends lost 4 bases at V and 7 bases at J; junction bases unmatched: 7. Germline V gene lookup returns CDR1 SNHLY and CDR2 FYNNEI. This CDR3 has 15 amino acids.

The chain has TRBV28 and TRBJ2-5, with D perhaps matching TRBD1 (5 bases). The CDR3 spans 15 residues. V lost 4 bases to trimming and J lost 5 bases, with 17 bases between them. The germline V gene has CDR1 MDHEN and CDR2 SYDVKM. The CDR3 is CASSSRLRGRETQYF. The CDR3 DNA reads TGTGCCAGCAGTTCCCGTTTAAGGGGTCGGGAGACCCAGTACTTC.

The chain employs TRBV5-1 and TRBJ2-1; possible D gene TRBD2, 5 bases. Between the trimmed V and J ends, which lost 0 bases and 6 bases, there was a span of 19 bases. The CDR3 runs to 17 residues. In germline, CDR1 is SGHRS, CDR2 YFSETQ. The CDR3 protein is CASSLGSSGGVTNEQFF. In nucleotides, the CDR3 is TGCGCCAGCAGCTTGGGTAGTTCTGGAGGTGTTACCAATGAGCAGTTCTTC. The full variable domain, rest sourced from reference TRBV5-1 and TRBJ2-1, is KAGVTQTPRYLIKTRGQQVTLSCSPISGHRSVSWYQQTPGQGLQFLFEYFSETQRNKGNFPGRFSGRQFSNSRSEMNVSTLELGDSALYLCASSLGSSGGVTNEQFFGPGTRLTVL.